This paragraph covers one TCR beta chain sequence. Antigen unknown. Relative to the germline gene, one junction end is altered; a read error may explain this. Time point defined: late sampling 161 to 241 days after vaccination in three convalescent patients. Treatment in this sample: roughly ten-day PBMC culture with coronavirus spike peptide pools or control peptides (ViraFEST assay). With fresh IL-2 medium, half the medium was replaced on days 3 and 7. The germline CDR1 and CDR2 sequences are MDHEN and SYDVKM. The CDR3 runs to 15 residues. The Oncomine TCR Beta short-read assay sequenced DNA from cultured CD4+ T cells. Scientists extracted genomic DNA from CD4+ T cells grown in culture. TCRdb reanalysed the PCR reads using MiXCR and keeps one entry per CDR3 protein. The sample shows about 23,000 distinct CDR3 sequences, about 45% of them seen only once. These data come from a study of vaccination and CD4 T cells after COVID-19. Overall study context: In the convalescent cohort, there were six males and four females, two of them Hispanic. Whole-study findings and limits: It was observed that, in convalescent patients, a median approximately 86% of reactive clones arose only post-vaccination.

The sequenced sample was CD4+ T cells from blood, cultured in vitro, obtained about 7 months after SARS-CoV-2 vaccination. The sequence was obtained from a human donor who had recovered from COVID-19. The chain links TRBV28 to TRBJ1-5, with TRBD1 matching over 8 bases. This chain's CDR3 is CASTLPHRGNQPQHF. CDR3 coding DNA: TGTGCCAGCACTTTACCCCACAGGGGGAATCAGCCCCAGCATTTT.